Shown below are 9 T cell receptor beta chains from a single sample sequenced in a study of response to subunit inactivated influenza vaccine. TCRdb re-called the RT-PCR reads through MiXCR, storing one row per CDR3 protein. The repertoire holds some 500,000 distinct CDR3 sequences, with about 15% as singletons. This specimen consisted of CD4+ T cells sorted from PBMCs, obtained less than 30 months after vaccination. These receptors originate from a man between 50 and 75 years old who received an inactivated influenza vaccine.

V usage is TRBV6-5 and J usage is TRBJ2-2; D gene unclear. V shed 2 bases and J shed 1 base, with 8 bases lying between them. The CDR3 is 15 residues long. Germline V gene data show CDR1 as MNHEY and CDR2 as SVGAGI. The CDR3 nucleotides read TGTGCCAGCAGTTACGGTCGGCAGAACACCGGGGAGCTGTTTTTT. It specifies CASSYGRQNTGELFF.

V gene TRBV20-1 combines with J gene TRBJ1-2; 10 nucleotides line up with TRBD1. The CDR3 is 15 amino acids. Trimming at V came to 2 bases and at J to 4 bases, leaving 7 bases not matched to a gene. Germline CDR1 reads DFQATT; CDR2 reads SNEGSKA (reference sequence). The CDR3 is CSARPSTGGGYGYTF. Here the CDR3 DNA reads TGCAGTGCTAGACCATCGACAGGGGGCGGCTATGGCTACACCTTC.

V gene TRBV7-9 combines with J gene TRBJ2-3; D ambiguous. CDR3 size: 15 residues. The V and J ends lost 1 base and 0 bases respectively, with 8 bases between them. The germline CDR1 and CDR2 sequences are SEHNR and FQNEAQ (reference sequence). The CDR3 bases are TGTGCCAGCAGCTTAGGGCAGCCTAGCACAGATACGCAGTATTTT. Translation: CASSLGQPSTDTQYF.

This rearrangement joins TRBV10-1 to TRBJ2-1, with 7 nucleotides matching TRBD2. This CDR3 spans 16 amino acids. V dropped 6 bases and J dropped 7; count of bases not matched to a gene: 15. CDR1 WNHNN and CDR2 SYGVQD come from the germline V gene (reference sequence). CDR3 sequence (DNA): TGCGCCAGCAGACGTGGACCGGGACGGGAGGAAAATGAGCAGTTCTTC. Translated: CASRRGPGREENEQFF.

In its sample, this clonotype was seen a few times. The J gene is TRBJ2-5, the V gene TRBV29-1; TRBD2 matches 12 bases. Looked up from germline, CDR1 is SQVTM and CDR2 is ANQGSEA. After removal of 4 bases from V and 5 bases from J, the junction contained 2 bases not matched to a gene. The CDR3 consists of 13 residues. This CDR3 reads CSVALAGGETQYF. Written as DNA, the CDR3 is TGCAGCGTTGCACTAGCGGGAGGCGAGACCCAGTACTTC.

The CDR3: CASSQLQGNEQFF. Written as DNA, the CDR3 is TGTGCCAGCAGCCAACTACAGGGTAATGAGCAGTTCTTC. The chain recombines TRBV3-1 with TRBJ2-1; possibly TRBD1 for D (6 bases). V lost 2 bases and J lost 7, with 9 bases in between. This CDR3 is built from 13 residues. The germline gives CDR1 LGHDT, CDR2 YNNKEL (reference sequence).

In its sample, this clonotype was seen many times. The chain recombines TRBV6-5 with TRBJ2-1; D call uncertain. V lost 4 bases, J lost 10 bases, and 8 bases lay in between. The CDR3 contains 11 residues. Germline V CDR1 and CDR2: MNHEY, SVGAGI. In DNA, the CDR3 is TGTGCCAGCAGTTCCACCGGAGAGCAGTTCTTC. Translating gives CASSSTGEQFF.

This clonotype came up a few times. The J gene is TRBJ2-7, the V gene TRBV5-5; D possibly corresponds to TRBD2 (6 bases). V was trimmed by 6 bases and J by 4 bases, leaving 23 bases between them. Germline-derived CDR1 and CDR2 are SGHKS and YYEKEE (reference sequence). The CDR3 totals 16 residues. The CDR3 DNA reads as TGTGCCAGCACCCCAACTGGGACTGCAGGATCGTACGAGCAGTACTTC. It yields the protein CASTPTGTAGSYEQYF.

This clonotype was found many times. The V and J genes are TRBV5-1 and TRBJ2-1; 8 nucleotides agree with TRBD2. Germline V lookup: CDR1 SGHRS, CDR2 YFSETQ. The CDR3 totals 15 residues. With V trimmed by 0 bases and J by 4 bases, 3 bases remained unmatched. The chain's CDR3 is CASSLELAEYNEQFF. The CDR3 DNA reads as TGCGCCAGCAGCTTGGAACTAGCGGAGTACAATGAGCAGTTCTTC.